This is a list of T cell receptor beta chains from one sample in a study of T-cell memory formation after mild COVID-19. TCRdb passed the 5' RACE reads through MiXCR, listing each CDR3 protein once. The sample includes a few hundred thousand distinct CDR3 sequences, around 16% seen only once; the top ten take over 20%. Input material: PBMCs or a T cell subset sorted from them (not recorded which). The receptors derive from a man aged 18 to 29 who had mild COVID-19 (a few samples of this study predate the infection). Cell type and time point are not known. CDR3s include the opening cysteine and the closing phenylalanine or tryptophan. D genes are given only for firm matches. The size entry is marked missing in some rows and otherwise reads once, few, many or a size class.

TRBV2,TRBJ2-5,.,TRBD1,TGTGCCAGCAGGGCCGACAGGGTCCTGCAAGAGACCCAGTACTTC,CASRADRVLQETQYF
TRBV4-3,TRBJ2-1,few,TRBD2,TGCGCCAGCAGCCAAGATAGCGGGGGCGAGAGCTCCTACAATGAGCAGTTCTTC,CASSQDSGGESSYNEQFF
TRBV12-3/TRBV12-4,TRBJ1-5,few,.,TGTGCCAGCAGTGTTAGGGTGGCTCAGCCCCAGCATTTT,CASSVRVAQPQHF
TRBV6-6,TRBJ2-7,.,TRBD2,TGTGCCAGCAGTTACTCGGGGGGGAGCGACGAGCAGTACTTC,CASSYSGGSDEQYF
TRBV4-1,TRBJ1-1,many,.,TGCGCCAGCAGCAAAGACGGCACTGAAGCTTTCTTT,CASSKDGTEAFF
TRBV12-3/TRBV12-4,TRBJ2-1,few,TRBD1,TGTGCCAGCAGTTTTTTCGGGACAGGGGGCGAGAAGGAGCAGTTCTTC,CASSFFGTGGEKEQFF
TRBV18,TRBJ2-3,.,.,TGTGCCAGCTCACCAGGGGTCAGGCTCACAGATACGCAGTATTTT,CASSPGVRLTDTQYF
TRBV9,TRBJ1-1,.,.,TGTGCCAGCAGCGTAGTGGGGGTCTCTGAAGCTTTCTTT,CASSVVGVSEAFF
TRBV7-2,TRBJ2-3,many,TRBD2,TGTGCCAGCAGCGGGTCGAAGGAGCGGGGATTAGATACGCAGTATTTT,CASSGSKERGLDTQYF
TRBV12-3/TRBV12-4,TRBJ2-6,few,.,TGTGCCATCCATTCAGGCGGACTCGGAACTGGGGCCAACGTCCTGACTTTC,CAIHSGGLGTGANVLTF
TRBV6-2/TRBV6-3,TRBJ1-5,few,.,TGTGCCAGCAGTTCACAGGGAAGGAATCAGCCCCAGCATTTT,CASSSQGRNQPQHF
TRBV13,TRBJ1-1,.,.,TGTGCCAGCACCTTCGATAGAAGGGCTTTCTTT,CASTFDRRAFF
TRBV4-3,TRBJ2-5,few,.,TGCGCCAGCAGCCAAGATCATCAGGGGGAGACCCAGTACTTC,CASSQDHQGETQYF
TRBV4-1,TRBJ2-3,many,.,TGCGCCAGCAGCCACACAAGGCTAGCGACAGATACGCAGTATTTT,CASSHTRLATDTQYF
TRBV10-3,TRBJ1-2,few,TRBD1,TGTGCCATCGGGGGACAGGGAGTCGCCTATGGCTACACCTTC,CAIGGQGVAYGYTF